These 13 T cell receptor beta chains originate from one sample sequenced in a study of blood T cells in healthy people across ages. Through a sample-barcoded 5' primer and a J-beta primer mix, a second PCR was run for roughly 7 to 11 cycles. TCRdb recomputed calls from the 5' RACE reads with MiXCR, one row per CDR3 protein. The sample includes some 1.7 million distinct CDR3 sequences, 25% to 30% of them seen just once. The sample comprised blood. These receptors were obtained from a woman younger than 45 in good health.

This chain joins TRBV5-1 and TRBJ2-1, with D unresolved. Trimming pared 5 bases from V and 8 bases from J, leaving 20 bases between. Looked up from germline, CDR1 is SGHRS and CDR2 is YFSETQ. The CDR3 runs 15 residues. Here the CDR3 DNA reads TGCGCCAGCAGGTCAGGACCGATTCGCTGGGATGAGCAGTTCTTC. Amino acid sequence: CASRSGPIRWDEQFF.

This clonotype was seen a few times. The rearrangement links TRBV7-9 to TRBJ2-1, with 11 bases fitting TRBD1. Germline trimming cut 3 bases from V and 8 bases from J; bases unmatched to any gene: 9. CDR3 size: 16 residues. Germline V gene sequence: CDR1 SEHNR, CDR2 FQNEAQ (reference sequence). DNA for the CDR3: TGTGCCAGCAGCTTCCTTTGGACAGGGGGCAAGGATGAGCAGTTCTTC. It specifies CASSFLWTGGKDEQFF.

This clonotype was counted at least ten times. This sequence joins TRBV7-3 and TRBJ2-7; no clear D. Trimming took 5 bases from V and 5 from J, leaving 13 bases between them. Germline V lookup: CDR1 SGHTA, CDR2 FQGTGA. The CDR3 is 13 amino acids. The CDR3, as DNA: TGTGCCAGCAGCCTACAACAGAGCGACGAGCAGTACTTC. This gives the protein CASSLQQSDEQYF.

The V call is TRBV12-3 or TRBV12-4, the J call TRBJ2-5; the D gene is possibly TRBD1 (5 bases). There are 15 residues in the CDR3. Trimming left V 3 bases short and J 2 bases short, with 13 bases between. CDR3: CASSLAGNWQETQYF. The CDR3 bases are TGTGCCAGCAGTTTGGCAGGGAACTGGCAAGAGACCCAGTACTTC.

This clonotype was picked up a small number of times. The CDR3 region is CAWSEGFATNEKLFF. CDR3 nucleotides: TGTGCCTGGAGTGAGGGTTTTGCAACTAATGAAAAACTGTTTTTT. The V and J genes are TRBV30 and TRBJ1-4; no firm D call. Per germline, CDR1 GTSNPN and CDR2 SVGIG (reference sequence). Trimming removed 1 base at V and 0 bases at J, with 9 bases between. The CDR3 is 15 residues long. The full variable domain, in which reference TRBV30 and TRBJ1-4 provide the parts outside the CDR3, is SQTIHQWPATLVQPVGSPLSLECTVEGTSNPNLYWYRQAAGRGLQLLFYSVGIGQISSEVPQNLSASRPQDRQFILSSKKLLLSDSGFYLCAWSEGFATNEKLFFGSGTQLSVL.

The genes are TRBV20-1 and TRBJ2-3; no clear D. The V end was cut by 4 bases, the J end by 6 bases, with 8 bases between. The V gene's germline CDR1 is DFQATT and CDR2 SNEGSKA (reference sequence). The CDR3 consists of 11 residues. The CDR3 nucleotides read TGCAGTGCTAATGGGCGGGATACGCAGTATTTT. Its translation: CSANGRDTQYF.

J is TRBJ1-1 and V is TRBV6-1; no clear D. Trimming shortened V by 7 bases and J by 1 base, and 10 bases separated the two germline ends. The CDR3 is made up of 13 amino acids. Germline CDR1 reads MNHNS; CDR2 reads SASEGT. The CDR3 DNA reads TGTGCCAGCACCAGATTGGGGAACACTGAAGCTTTCTTT. Its protein product is CASTRLGNTEAFF.

In this sample, this clonotype turned up a few times. CDR3 nucleotide sequence: TGCAGTGCCCTAAGAACGGGGGGGCCTTATGAGCAGTTCTTC. The encoded protein is CSALRTGGPYEQFF. This sequence joins TRBV20-1 and TRBJ2-1, with 8 bases matching TRBD2. The length of the CDR3 is 14 residues. Germline CDR1 reads DFQATT; CDR2 reads SNEGSKA (reference sequence). Trimming cost V 6 bases and J 8 bases; bases outside gene matches: 12.

J is TRBJ2-7 and V is TRBV7-2, with TRBD1 matching over 7 bases. CDR3 size: 16 residues. V lost 4 bases to trimming and J lost 0 bases; unmatched junction nucleotides: 9. Germline CDR1 and CDR2: SGHTA and FQGNSA. CDR3 DNA sequence: TGTGCCAGCAGCTACCCCGGACAGGTGAGCTCCTACGAGCAGTACTTC. This gives the protein CASSYPGQVSSYEQYF.

V is TRBV5-1 and J is TRBJ2-2; D is uncertain. There are 13 residues in the CDR3. Germline CDR1 SGHRS, CDR2 YFSETQ. Trimming left V 1 base short and J 8 bases short, with 9 bases between. CDR3 loop: CASSLNFLGELFF. As DNA, the CDR3 is TGCGCCAGCAGCTTGAATTTCCTGGGGGAGCTGTTTTTT.

V usage is TRBV19 and J usage is TRBJ2-1, with a possible D match to TRBD2 (7 bases). CDR3 length: 16 residues. V lost 8 bases and J lost 3, with 20 bases in between. Germline CDR1 LNHDA, CDR2 SQIVND (reference sequence). CDR3 residues: CASGRGAGAGYNEQFF. CDR3 nucleotides: TGTGCCAGTGGCCGGGGGGCAGGAGCTGGCTACAATGAGCAGTTCTTC.

This clonotype was counted a few times. The chain has TRBV6-5 and TRBJ2-5; D may be TRBD1 or TRBD2 (7 bases each). This CDR3 spans 15 amino acids. The germline V gene has CDR1 MNHEY and CDR2 SVGAGI. V was pared by 4 bases and J by 5 bases, with 17 bases between. For the CDR3, the DNA is TGTGCCAGCAGTTGCCAGGGGGGGCTGGCGGAGACCCAGTACTTC. Its protein is CASSCQGGLAETQYF.

This clonotype was picked up a small number of times. This could be a read error, since a much larger clone is one nucleotide away. V is TRBV11-2 and J is TRBJ2-5, with 12 bases that match TRBD2. Germline V lookup: CDR1 SGHAT, CDR2 FQNNGV. The CDR3 has 15 residues. V trimming: 7 bases; J trimming: 2 bases; junction bases outside the gene matches: 5. The CDR3 loop is CASTSGLAGQETQYF. CDR3 DNA: TGTGCCAGCACCTCGGGACTAGCGGGTCAAGAGACCCAGTACTTC.